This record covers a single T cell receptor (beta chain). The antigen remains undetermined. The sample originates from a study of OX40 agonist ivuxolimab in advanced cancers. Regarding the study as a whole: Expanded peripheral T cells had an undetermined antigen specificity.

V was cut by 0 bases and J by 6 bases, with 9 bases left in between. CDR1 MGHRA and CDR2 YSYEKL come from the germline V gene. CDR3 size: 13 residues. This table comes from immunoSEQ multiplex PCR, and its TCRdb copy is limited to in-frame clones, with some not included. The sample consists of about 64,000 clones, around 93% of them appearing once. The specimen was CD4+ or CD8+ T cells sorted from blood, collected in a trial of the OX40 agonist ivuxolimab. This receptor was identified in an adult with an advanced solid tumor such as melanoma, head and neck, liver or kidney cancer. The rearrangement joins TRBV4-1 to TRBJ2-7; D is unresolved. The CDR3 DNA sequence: TGCGCCAGCAGCCAAGATCTGGGCCGCGAGCAGTACTTC. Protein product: CASSQDLGREQYF.